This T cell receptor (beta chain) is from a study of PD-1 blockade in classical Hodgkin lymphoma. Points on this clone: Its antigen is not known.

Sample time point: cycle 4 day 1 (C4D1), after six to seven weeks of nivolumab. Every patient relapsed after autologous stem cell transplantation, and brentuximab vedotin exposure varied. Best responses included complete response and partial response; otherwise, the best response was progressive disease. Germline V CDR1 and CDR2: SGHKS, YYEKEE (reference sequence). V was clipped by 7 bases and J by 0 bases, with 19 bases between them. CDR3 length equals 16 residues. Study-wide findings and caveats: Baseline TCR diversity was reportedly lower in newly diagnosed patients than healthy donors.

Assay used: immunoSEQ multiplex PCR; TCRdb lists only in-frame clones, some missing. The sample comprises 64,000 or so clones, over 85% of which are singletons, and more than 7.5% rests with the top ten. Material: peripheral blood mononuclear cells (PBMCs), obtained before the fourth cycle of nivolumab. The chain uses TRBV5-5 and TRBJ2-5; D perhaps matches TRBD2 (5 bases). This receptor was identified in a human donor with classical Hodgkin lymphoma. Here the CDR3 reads CASFPAGVRYQETQYF. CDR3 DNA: TGTGCCAGCTTCCCGGCCGGGGTGCGGTACCAAGAGACCCAGTACTTC.